Described below is a single T cell receptor beta chain sequence and its context. Sequenced by immunoSEQ multiplex PCR; TCRdb stores in-frame clones only, minus some. The table lists about 250,000 clones, about four fifths of them singletons. These data are taken from a study of blood T cell repertoires in COVID-19. Germline V gives CDR1 SGHTS, CDR2 YDEGEE. This CDR3 has 16 amino acids. V was clipped by 3 bases and J by 0 bases, with 13 bases between them. This receptor was identified in a person aged 65-85 years with COVID-19, enrolled during active disease. The sequenced material came from peripheral blood. The chain combines TRBV5-8 with TRBJ1-5, with a tentative D call TRBD1 (6 bases). The CDR3 protein is CASSSGTGNSNQPQHF. As DNA, the CDR3 is TGTGCCAGCAGCTCCGGCACAGGGAATAGCAATCAGCCCCAGCATTTT.